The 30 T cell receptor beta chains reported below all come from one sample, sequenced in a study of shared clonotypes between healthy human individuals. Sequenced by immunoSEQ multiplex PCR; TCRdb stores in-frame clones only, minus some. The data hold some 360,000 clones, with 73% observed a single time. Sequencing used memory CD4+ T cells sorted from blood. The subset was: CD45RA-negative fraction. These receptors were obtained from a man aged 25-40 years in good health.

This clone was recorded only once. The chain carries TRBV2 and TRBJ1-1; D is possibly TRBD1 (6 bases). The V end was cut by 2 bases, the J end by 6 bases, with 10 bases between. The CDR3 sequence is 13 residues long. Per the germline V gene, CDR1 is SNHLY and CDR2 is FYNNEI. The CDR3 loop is CASSENRVPEAFF. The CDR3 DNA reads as TGTGCCAGCAGTGAAAACAGGGTCCCTGAAGCTTTCTTT. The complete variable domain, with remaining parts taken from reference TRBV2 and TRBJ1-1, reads EPEVTQTPSHQVTQMGQEVILRCVPISNHLYFYWYRQILGQKVEFLVSFYNNEISEKSEIFDDQFSVERPDGSNFTLKIRSTKLEDSAMYFCASSENRVPEAFFGQGTRLTVV.

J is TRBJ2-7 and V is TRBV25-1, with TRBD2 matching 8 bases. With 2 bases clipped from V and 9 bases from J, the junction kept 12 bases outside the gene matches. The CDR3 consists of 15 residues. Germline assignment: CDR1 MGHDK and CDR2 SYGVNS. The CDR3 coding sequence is TGTGCCAGCAGTGAACGGGGGGGGAGGGACCACGTGCAGTACTTC. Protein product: CASSERGGRDHVQYF.

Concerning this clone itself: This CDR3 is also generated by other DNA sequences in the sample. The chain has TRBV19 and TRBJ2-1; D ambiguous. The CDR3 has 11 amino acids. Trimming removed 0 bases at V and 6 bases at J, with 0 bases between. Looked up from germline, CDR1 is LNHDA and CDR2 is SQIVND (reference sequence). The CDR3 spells CASSIDNEQFF. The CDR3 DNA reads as TGTGCCAGTAGTATAGACAATGAGCAGTTCTTC.

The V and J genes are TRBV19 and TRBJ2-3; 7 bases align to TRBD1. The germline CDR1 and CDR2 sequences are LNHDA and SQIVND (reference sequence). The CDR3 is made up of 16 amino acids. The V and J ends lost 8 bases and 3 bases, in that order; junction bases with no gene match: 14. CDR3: CASHPGTGVWTDTQYF. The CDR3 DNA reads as TGTGCCAGTCACCCCGGTACAGGGGTTTGGACAGATACGCAGTATTTT.

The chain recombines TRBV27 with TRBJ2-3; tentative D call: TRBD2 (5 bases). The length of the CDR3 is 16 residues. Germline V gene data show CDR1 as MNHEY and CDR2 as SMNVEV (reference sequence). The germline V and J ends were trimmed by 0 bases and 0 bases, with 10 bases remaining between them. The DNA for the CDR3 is TGTGCCAGCAGTTTATCCATGGACTCTAGCACAGATACGCAGTATTTT. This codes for CASSLSMDSSTDTQYF.

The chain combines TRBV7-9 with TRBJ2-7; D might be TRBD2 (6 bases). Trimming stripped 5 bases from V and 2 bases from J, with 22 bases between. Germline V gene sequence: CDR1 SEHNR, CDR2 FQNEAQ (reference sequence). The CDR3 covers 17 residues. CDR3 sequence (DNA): TGTGCCAGCAGCCCGGACTACGCAGCCCAGTATACCTACGAGCAGTACTTC. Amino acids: CASSPDYAAQYTYEQYF.

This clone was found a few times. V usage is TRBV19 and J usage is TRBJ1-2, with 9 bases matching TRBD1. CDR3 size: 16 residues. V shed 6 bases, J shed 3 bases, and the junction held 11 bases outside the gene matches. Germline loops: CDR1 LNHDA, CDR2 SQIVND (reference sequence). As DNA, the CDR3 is TGTGCCAGTAGCAAACTCGGCGGACAGGGGCACTATGGCTACACCTTC. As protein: CASSKLGGQGHYGYTF.

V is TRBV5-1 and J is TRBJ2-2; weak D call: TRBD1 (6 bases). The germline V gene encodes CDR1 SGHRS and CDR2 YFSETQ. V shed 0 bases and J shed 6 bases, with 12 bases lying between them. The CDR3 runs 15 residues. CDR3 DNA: TGCGCCAGCAGCTTGGGGCAGGGGAATGCCGGGGAGCTGTTTTTT. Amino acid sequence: CASSLGQGNAGELFF.

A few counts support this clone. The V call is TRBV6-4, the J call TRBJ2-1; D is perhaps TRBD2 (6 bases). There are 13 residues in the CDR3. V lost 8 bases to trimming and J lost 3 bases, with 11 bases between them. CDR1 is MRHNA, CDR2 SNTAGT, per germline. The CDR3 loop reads CASSSGLYNEQFF. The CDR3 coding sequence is TGTGCCAGCTCGTCGGGACTCTACAATGAGCAGTTCTTC.

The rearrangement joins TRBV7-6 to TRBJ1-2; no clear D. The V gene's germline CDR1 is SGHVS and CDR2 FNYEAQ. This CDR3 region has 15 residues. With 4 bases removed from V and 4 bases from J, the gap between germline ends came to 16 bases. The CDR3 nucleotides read TGTGCCAGCAGCTCATATTGGGGAGGTGGCTATGGCTACACCTTC. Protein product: CASSSYWGGGYGYTF.

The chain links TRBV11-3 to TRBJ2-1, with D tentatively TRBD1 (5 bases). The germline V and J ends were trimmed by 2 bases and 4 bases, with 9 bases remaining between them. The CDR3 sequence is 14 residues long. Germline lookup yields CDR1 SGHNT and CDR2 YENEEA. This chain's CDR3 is CASSLLGAYNEQFF. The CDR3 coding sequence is TGTGCCAGCAGCTTATTAGGGGCATACAATGAGCAGTTCTTC.

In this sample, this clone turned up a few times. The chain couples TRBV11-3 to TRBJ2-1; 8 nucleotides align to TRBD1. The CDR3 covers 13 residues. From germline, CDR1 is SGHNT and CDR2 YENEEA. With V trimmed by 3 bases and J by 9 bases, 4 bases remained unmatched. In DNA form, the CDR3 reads TGTGCCAGCAGCTTCAGGGGGCTTGGTGAGCAGTTCTTC. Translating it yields CASSFRGLGEQFF.

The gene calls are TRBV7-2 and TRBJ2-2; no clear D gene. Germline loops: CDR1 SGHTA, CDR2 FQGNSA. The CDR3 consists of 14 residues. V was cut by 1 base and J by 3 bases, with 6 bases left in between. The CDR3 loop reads CASSLEMDTGELFF. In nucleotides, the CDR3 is TGTGCCAGCAGCTTAGAAATGGACACCGGGGAGCTGTTTTTT.

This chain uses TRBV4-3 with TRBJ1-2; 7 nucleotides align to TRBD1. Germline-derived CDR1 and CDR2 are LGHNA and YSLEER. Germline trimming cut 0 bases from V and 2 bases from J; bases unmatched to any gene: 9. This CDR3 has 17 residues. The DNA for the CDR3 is TGCGCCAGCAGCCAAGATCGGGGACAGTTAAGAAACTATGGCTACACCTTC. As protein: CASSQDRGQLRNYGYTF.

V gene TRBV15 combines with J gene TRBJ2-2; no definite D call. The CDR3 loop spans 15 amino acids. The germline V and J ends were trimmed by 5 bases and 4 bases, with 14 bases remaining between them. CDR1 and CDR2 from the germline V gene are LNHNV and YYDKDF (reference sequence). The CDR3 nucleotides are TGTGCCACCAGCCCCCACGGAGTTAGCACCGGGGAGCTGTTTTTT. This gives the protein CATSPHGVSTGELFF.

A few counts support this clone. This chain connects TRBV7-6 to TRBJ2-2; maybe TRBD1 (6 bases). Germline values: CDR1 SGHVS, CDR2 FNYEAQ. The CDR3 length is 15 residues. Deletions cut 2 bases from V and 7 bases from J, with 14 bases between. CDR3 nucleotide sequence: TGTGCCAGCAGCTTACGCAGGGGTTTGATCGGGGAGCTGTTTTTT. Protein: CASSLRRGLIGELFF.

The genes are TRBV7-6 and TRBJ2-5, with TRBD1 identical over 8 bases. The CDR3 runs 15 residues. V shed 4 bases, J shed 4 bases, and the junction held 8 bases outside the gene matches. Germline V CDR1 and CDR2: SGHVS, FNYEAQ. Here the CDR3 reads CASSSDDRGRETQYF. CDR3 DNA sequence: TGTGCCAGCAGCTCAGATGACAGGGGTAGAGAGACCCAGTACTTC.

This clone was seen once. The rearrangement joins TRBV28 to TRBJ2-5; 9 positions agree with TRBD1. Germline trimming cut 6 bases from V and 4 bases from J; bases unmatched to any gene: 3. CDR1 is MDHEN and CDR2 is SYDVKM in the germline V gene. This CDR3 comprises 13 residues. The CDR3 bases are TGTGCCAGCAGGGAGACAGGGGGAGAGACCCAGTACTTC. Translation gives CASRETGGETQYF.

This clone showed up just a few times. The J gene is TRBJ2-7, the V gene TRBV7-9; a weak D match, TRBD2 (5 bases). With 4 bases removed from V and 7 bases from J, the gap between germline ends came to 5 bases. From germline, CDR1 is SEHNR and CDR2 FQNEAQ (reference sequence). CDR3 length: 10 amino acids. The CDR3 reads CASSSGEQYF. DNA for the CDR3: TGTGCCAGCAGCTCGGGGGAGCAGTACTTC. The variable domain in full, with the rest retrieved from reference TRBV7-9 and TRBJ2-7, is DTGVSQNPRHKITKRGQNVTFRCDPISEHNRLYWYRQTLGQGPEFLTYFQNEAQLEKSRLLSDRFSAERPKGSFSTLEIQRTEQGDSAMYLCASSSGEQYFGPGTRLTVT.

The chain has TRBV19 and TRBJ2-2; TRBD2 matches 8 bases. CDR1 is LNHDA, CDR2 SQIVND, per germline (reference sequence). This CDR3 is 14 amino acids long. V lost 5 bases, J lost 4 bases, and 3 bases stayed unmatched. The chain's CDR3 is CASSVAGPTGELFF. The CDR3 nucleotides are TGTGCCAGTAGTGTAGCGGGACCCACCGGGGAGCTGTTTTTT.

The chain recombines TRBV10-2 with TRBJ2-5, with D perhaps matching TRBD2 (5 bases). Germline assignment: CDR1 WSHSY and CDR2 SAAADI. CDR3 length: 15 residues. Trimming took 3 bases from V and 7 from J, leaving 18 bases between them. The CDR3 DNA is TGCGCCAGCAGTGAAGTTGTCCCGGGGAGCGGGACCCAGTACTTC. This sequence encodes CASSEVVPGSGTQYF.

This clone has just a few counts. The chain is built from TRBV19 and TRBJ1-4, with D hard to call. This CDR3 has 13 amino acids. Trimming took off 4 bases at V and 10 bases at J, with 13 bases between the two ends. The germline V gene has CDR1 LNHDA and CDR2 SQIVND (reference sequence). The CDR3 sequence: CASSTGRRPKLFF. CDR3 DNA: TGTGCCAGTAGTACCGGGCGAAGGCCAAAACTGTTTTTT.

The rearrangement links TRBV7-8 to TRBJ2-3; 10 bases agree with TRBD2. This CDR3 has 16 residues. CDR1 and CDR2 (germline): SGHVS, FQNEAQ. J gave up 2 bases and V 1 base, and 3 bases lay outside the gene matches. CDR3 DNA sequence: TGTGCCAGCAGCTTAGGGCTAGCGGGAGACACAGATACGCAGTATTTT. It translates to CASSLGLAGDTDTQYF.

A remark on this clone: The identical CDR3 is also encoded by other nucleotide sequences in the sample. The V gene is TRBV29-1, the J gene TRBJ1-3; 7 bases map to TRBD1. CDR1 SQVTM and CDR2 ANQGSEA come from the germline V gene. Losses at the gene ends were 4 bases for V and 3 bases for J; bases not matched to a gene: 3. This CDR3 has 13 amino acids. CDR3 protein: CSVGTGIGNTIYF. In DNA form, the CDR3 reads TGCAGCGTTGGGACAGGCATTGGAAACACCATATATTTT.

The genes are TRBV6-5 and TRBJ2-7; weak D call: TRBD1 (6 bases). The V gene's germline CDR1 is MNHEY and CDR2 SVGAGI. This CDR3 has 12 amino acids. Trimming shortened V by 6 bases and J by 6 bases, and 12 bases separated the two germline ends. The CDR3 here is CASRVGGSEQYF. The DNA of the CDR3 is TGTGCCAGCAGGGTAGGGGGTTCCGAGCAGTACTTC.

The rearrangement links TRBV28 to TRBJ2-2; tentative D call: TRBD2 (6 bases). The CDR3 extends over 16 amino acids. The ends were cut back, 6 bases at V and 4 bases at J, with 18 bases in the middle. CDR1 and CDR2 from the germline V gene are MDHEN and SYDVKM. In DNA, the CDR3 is TGTGCCAGCAGCTCCCCCACTAGCTTCCCCACCGGGGAGCTGTTTTTT. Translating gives CASSSPTSFPTGELFF.

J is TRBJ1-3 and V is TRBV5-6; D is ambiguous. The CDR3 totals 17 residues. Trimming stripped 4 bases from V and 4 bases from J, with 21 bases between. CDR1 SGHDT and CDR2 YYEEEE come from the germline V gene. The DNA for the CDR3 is TGTGCCAGCAGCCCCGAGGGCGGGTATTTCGGAGGAAACACCATATATTTT. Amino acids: CASSPEGGYFGGNTIYF.

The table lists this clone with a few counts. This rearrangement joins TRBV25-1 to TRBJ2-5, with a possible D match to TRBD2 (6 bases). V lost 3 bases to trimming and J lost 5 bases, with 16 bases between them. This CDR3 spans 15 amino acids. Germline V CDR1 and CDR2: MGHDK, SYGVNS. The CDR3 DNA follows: TGTGCCAGCAGTGATTCTGGCGGGACTGGGGAGACCCAGTACTTC. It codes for CASSDSGGTGETQYF.

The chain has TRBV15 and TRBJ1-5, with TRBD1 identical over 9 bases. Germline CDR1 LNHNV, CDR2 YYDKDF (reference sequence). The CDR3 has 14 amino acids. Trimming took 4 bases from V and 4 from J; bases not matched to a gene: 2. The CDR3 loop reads CATSIDRGNQPQHF. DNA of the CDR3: TGTGCCACCAGCATAGACAGGGGGAATCAGCCCCAGCATTTT. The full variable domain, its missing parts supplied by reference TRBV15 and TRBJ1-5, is DAMVIQNPRYQVTQFGKPVTLSCSQTLNHNVMYWYQQKSSQAPKLLFHYYDKDFNNEADTPDNFQSRRPNTSFCFLDIRSPGLGDTAMYLCATSIDRGNQPQHFGDGTRLSIL.

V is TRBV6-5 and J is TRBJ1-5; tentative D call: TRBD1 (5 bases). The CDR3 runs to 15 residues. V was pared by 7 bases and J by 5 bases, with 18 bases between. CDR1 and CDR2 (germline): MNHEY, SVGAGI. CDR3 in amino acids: CASTAHGGGDQPQHF. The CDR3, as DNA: TGTGCCAGCACAGCACACGGGGGAGGCGATCAGCCCCAGCATTTT.